The present T cell receptor (beta chain) was sequenced within a study of blood T cell repertoires in COVID-19 (TCRdb year 2020). Context from the whole study: Samples covering the acute and convalescent phases of COVID-19 were provided by collaborators in the United States, Italy and Spain. The material from the prospective study consisted of cDNA or gDNA derived from T cells, B-cell-depleted T cells, or PBMCs. Subjects who had been exposed to COVID-19, were actively infected with it, or had recovered from it provided the deeply sampled blood TCRbeta repertoires that made up the dataset. The repertoires were released in a freely available public database meant as a resource for research on the immune response to SARS-CoV-2. The samples were drawn from the first 160 participants of the ongoing ImmuneRACE study and from 950 to 1,500 subjects provided by 6 global collaborators. Sample metadata almost always included a de-identified subject ID, COVID-19 status, age in years and sex. Where available, HLA class I and class II types were taken from metadata supplied by the sample provider and were not determined by assay-based typing. Results the study describes overall, beyond this receptor: The quantity of clinical and demographic metadata differed by source and by participant and was supplied without curation.

TCRbeta CDR3 regions were amplified from genomic DNA using the immunoSEQ Assay, a bias-controlled multiplex PCR. The published analysis was carried out like this. Nucleated cell counts per sample were estimated from amplification of reference gene primers within the assay. To quantify the absolute abundance of each unique TCRbeta CDR3 rearrangement, sequence reads were collapsed and filtered. For each sample, productive Simpson clonality was calculated as the square root of Simpson's diversity index over productive rearrangements. TCRdb retrieved this table from immuneACCESS and kept in-frame rearrangements only. Not all clones are present; in checked studies, unresolved V genes account for under half, and no reason is known for the remainder. The D gene and trimming were derived from the DNA, and the V and J assignments and clone size from that table. This sample is represented by some 160,000 clones; around 84% of them were singletons. Less than 3% of the sample comes from the top ten.

At one collaborating source in Seattle, patients were enrolled during active infection and were followed longitudinally through the course of disease. Each collaborating institution followed its own protocols to collect whole blood in K2EDTA tubes. For TCRbeta analysis, collaborator samples were shipped as frozen whole blood, as isolated PBMCs, or as DNA extracted from either sample type. Trimming leaves V shorter by 2 bases and J shorter by 4 bases, with the junction holding 6 bases beyond the gene matches. CDR1 ENHRY and CDR2 SYGVKD are derived from the germline V gene. Reading from cysteine to phenylalanine, the CDR3 counts 15 amino acids. Only CDR3 DNA is held: 45 bases, read in frame from base 1. For this clone: Which antigen it targets is not known. No qualities accompany the bases; no much larger clone lies one base away.

What was sequenced was peripheral blood. The TCR comes from an elderly woman with COVID-19, enrolled during active disease. Rearrangement joined TRBV10-3 to TRBJ2-3; 7 nucleotides in the junction match TRBD2. DNA sequence: TGTGCCATCAGTGAGCAGGCGGGAGCTGCAGATACGCAGTATTTT. Its protein is CAISEQAGAADTQYF.